The 16 T cell receptor beta chains reported below all come from one sample, sequenced in a study of cytomegalovirus exposure and HLA in healthy donors. Amplification used 60 Vbeta primers and 13 Jbeta primers. Sequencing was performed with immunoSEQ multiplex PCR; in TCRdb, only in-frame clones are kept and a portion is missing. The sample holds 100,000 to 120,000 clones, around 85% seen once. Specimen: PBMCs. The receptors derive from a man aged 35-49 years in good health and CMV-seronegative.

The chain combines TRBV5-1 with TRBJ2-1; TRBD2 is a possible D gene (6 bases). From germline, CDR1 is SGHRS and CDR2 YFSETQ. The V gene lost 0 bases and the J gene lost 6 bases, with 13 bases spanning the gap. CDR3 length equals 15 residues. CDR3 DNA: TGCGCCAGCAGCTTGGAAGCTAGCGTCGGCAATGAGCAGTTCTTC. It specifies CASSLEASVGNEQFF.

This clone turned up a few times. The V call is TRBV10-3, the J call TRBJ1-2; TRBD1 matches at 7 bases. V gave up 7 bases and J gave up 4 bases; unmatched junction bases: 6. In germline, CDR1 is ENHRY, CDR2 SYGVKD. The CDR3 spans 13 residues. In nucleotides, the CDR3 is TGTGCCATCACAGACAGGGACGGCTATGGCTACACCTTC. This codes for CAITDRDGYGYTF.

This rearrangement joins TRBV5-1 to TRBJ2-2, with TRBD2 matching over 7 bases. J was trimmed by 3 bases and V by 0 bases; bases with no gene match: 2. The germline gives CDR1 SGHRS, CDR2 YFSETQ. The CDR3 runs to 15 residues. The CDR3 DNA follows: TGCGCCAGCAGCTTGGATGCGGGAGACACCGGGGAGCTGTTTTTT. This sequence encodes CASSLDAGDTGELFF.

The genes are TRBV6-5 and TRBJ1-4; possibly TRBD1 for D (5 bases). Germline loops: CDR1 MNHEY, CDR2 SVGAGI. The V and J ends lost 5 bases and 11 bases respectively, with 21 bases between them. The length of the CDR3 is 15 residues. The CDR3 spells CASSLLRRQGSKLFF. As DNA, the CDR3 is TGTGCCAGCAGTCTCCTCCGGCGGCAGGGTTCCAAACTGTTTTTT.

This clone was seen a single time. This chain joins TRBV5-1 and TRBJ2-1, with D possibly TRBD2 on 5 matching bases. CDR1 is SGHRS and CDR2 is YFSETQ in the germline V gene. V gave up 5 bases and J gave up 0 bases, with 12 bases separating them. The CDR3 totals 15 residues. The CDR3 loop reads CASRPADSSYNEQFF. CDR3 DNA sequence: TGCGCCAGCAGGCCAGCGGATAGCTCCTACAATGAGCAGTTCTTC.

This CDR3 reads CSVETDRGTDTQYF. CDR3 nucleotides: TGCAGCGTTGAAACAGACAGGGGAACAGATACGCAGTATTTT. V and J are TRBV29-1 and TRBJ2-3, with 8 bases identical to TRBD1. Losses at the gene ends were 2 bases for V and 3 bases for J; bases not matched to a gene: 4. The germline gives CDR1 SQVTM, CDR2 ANQGSEA. The CDR3 is made up of 14 amino acids.

V usage is TRBV5-3 and J usage is TRBJ2-5, with 9 bases that match TRBD1. TRBV5-3 is flagged as an ORF with uncertain function. V dropped 4 bases and J dropped 5; count of bases not matched to a gene: 9. CDR3 size: 15 residues. The CDR3 bases are TGTGCCAGAAGCCCCGGGACAGGGTGTGGGGAGACCCAGTACTTC. Translating it yields CARSPGTGCGETQYF.

The chain employs TRBV4-2 and TRBJ1-5; 10 bases agree with TRBD1. This CDR3 comprises 13 residues. V shed 3 bases, J shed 9 bases, and the junction held 2 bases outside the gene matches. The germline V gene has CDR1 LGHNA and CDR2 YNFKEQ. The CDR3 DNA reads as TGTGCCAGCAGCCAGGACAGGGGGGGGCCCCAGCATTTT. It is translated as CASSQDRGGPQHF.

The chain uses TRBV10-3 and TRBJ2-1; the match to TRBD2 covers 8 bases. Germline values: CDR1 ENHRY, CDR2 SYGVKD. The J segment lost 7 bases and the V segment lost 7 bases, leaving 12 bases of the junction unmatched. CDR3 length equals 15 residues. In DNA, the CDR3 is TGTGCCATCAACCCTACAGCGGGGGCCCTGAATGAGCAGTTCTTC. It specifies CAINPTAGALNEQFF.

A few counts support this clone. V gene TRBV5-5 combines with J gene TRBJ1-3; TRBD1 agrees at 7 bases. CDR1 is SGHKS and CDR2 is YYEKEE in the germline V gene (reference sequence). The CDR3 spans 14 residues. The trim removed 4 bases at V and 3 bases at J, leaving 4 bases unmatched. The CDR3 here is CASSLRDSGNTIYF. The CDR3 bases are TGTGCCAGCAGCCTCCGGGACAGTGGAAACACCATATATTTT. The complete variable domain, with remaining parts taken from reference TRBV5-5 and TRBJ1-3, reads DAGVTQSPTHLIKTRGQQVTLRCSPISGHKSVSWYQQVLGQGPQFIFQYYEKEERGRGNFPDRFSARQFPNYSSELNVNALLLGDSALYLCASSLRDSGNTIYFGEGSWLTVV.

V usage is TRBV19 and J usage is TRBJ1-1; TRBD1 matches 7 bases. Trimming removed 4 bases from V and 0 bases from J; junction bases left unmatched: 5. The CDR3 length is 15 residues. CDR1 and CDR2 from the germline V gene are LNHDA and SQIVND (reference sequence). CDR3 in DNA: TGTGCCAGTAGTACCCGGGGACAGTTGAACACTGAAGCTTTCTTT. Encoded protein: CASSTRGQLNTEAFF.

This chain links TRBV10-3 with TRBJ2-5; weak D call: TRBD2 (7 bases). Germline V gives CDR1 ENHRY, CDR2 SYGVKD. The CDR3 covers 15 residues. The V gene lost 5 bases and the J gene lost 5 bases, with 18 bases spanning the gap. The CDR3 nucleotides are TGTGCCATCAGTTCCTTGGGGGGGGCAGGGGAGACCCAGTACTTC. This gives the protein CAISSLGGAGETQYF.

CDR3 sequence (DNA): TGTGCCAGCAGCTTGGGGACAGGGGTATCTGGGGCCAACGTCCTGACTTTC. This translates into CASSLGTGVSGANVLTF. V gene TRBV11-2 combines with J gene TRBJ2-6; 10 nucleotides align to TRBD1. CDR1 is SGHAT, CDR2 FQNNGV, per germline. V lost 3 bases and J lost 1; bases outside the gene matches: 3. The CDR3 is 17 amino acids.

This clone was seen more than once but under ten times. The chain carries TRBV6-5 and TRBJ1-6; D is possibly TRBD1 (5 bases). This CDR3 has 14 amino acids. V was shortened by 6 bases and J by 7 bases, with 13 bases between the two germline ends. CDR1 is MNHEY, CDR2 SVGAGI, per germline. The CDR3, as DNA: TGTGCCAGCAGCCCCGGATCAGGGAATTCACCCCTCCACTTT. Protein product: CASSPGSGNSPLHF.

The CDR3 protein is CASNDQGHEQFF. CDR3 coding DNA: TGTGCCAGTAACGACCAGGGCCATGAGCAGTTCTTC. The rearrangement links TRBV19 to TRBJ2-1; weak D call: TRBD1 (5 bases). The germline CDR1 and CDR2 sequences are LNHDA and SQIVND (reference sequence). Between the trimmed V and J ends, which lost 7 bases and 8 bases, there was a span of 12 bases. CDR3 length equals 12 residues.

V and J are TRBV5-4 and TRBJ2-3; 9 bases line up with TRBD2. V lost 0 bases and J lost 0; bases outside the gene matches: 5. CDR1 SGHNT and CDR2 YYREEE come from the germline V gene (reference sequence). This CDR3 region has 17 residues. The CDR3 here is CASSLGLGLASTDTQYF. For the CDR3, the DNA is TGTGCCAGCAGCTTGGGTTTAGGACTAGCGAGCACAGATACGCAGTATTTT.